Listed below are T cell receptor beta chains from one sample, sequenced in a study of T cells in Graves' hyperthyroidism and ophthalmopathy. MiXCR, applied by TCRdb to the multiplex PCR reads, yields one record per CDR3 protein. The sample contains approximately 400,000 distinct CDR3 sequences, about 18% of which appear only once. The sequenced sample was blood. The receptor set was obtained from a woman under 30 with Graves' hyperthyroidism. Both conserved end residues are part of each CDR3. D genes are given only for firm matches. Size is omitted from some rows. Given values are once, few, many or a class for expanded clones.

abundance: many; v_gene: TRBV11-2; d_gene: -; j_gene: TRBJ1-1; CDR3aa: CASSVVAGGSMSFF; CDR3nt: -
abundance: -; v_gene: TRBV7-8; d_gene: TRBD1; j_gene: TRBJ2-4; CDR3aa: CASSPDRVGKNIKYF; CDR3nt: TGTGCCAGCAGCCCAGACAGGGTCGGCAAAAACATTAAGTACTTC
abundance: -; v_gene: TRBV19; d_gene: -; j_gene: TRBJ1-2; CDR3aa: CASSLPDWGYTF; CDR3nt: TGTGCCAGTAGTCTTCCGGACTGGGGCTACACCTTC
abundance: few; v_gene: TRBV15; d_gene: -; j_gene: TRBJ1-1; CDR3aa: CVTSRDIGGTEAFF; CDR3nt: TGTGTCACCAGCAGAGATATCGGGGGGACTGAAGCTTTCTTT
abundance: -; v_gene: TRBV20-1; d_gene: -; j_gene: TRBJ2-5; CDR3aa: CSGMTPLQKTQYF; CDR3nt: TGCAGTGGGATGACCCCCTTACAAAAGACCCAGTACTTC
abundance: many; v_gene: TRBV12-3/TRBV12-4; d_gene: -; j_gene: TRBJ2-7; CDR3aa: CASTLDRFYEQYF; CDR3nt: TGTGCCAGCACCTTGGATAGGTTCTACGAGCAGTACTTC
abundance: many; v_gene: TRBV7-9; d_gene: TRBD2; j_gene: TRBJ2-7; CDR3aa: CASSFGTSAYEQYF; CDR3nt: TGTGCCAGCAGCTTCGGGACTAGCGCCTACGAGCAGTACTTC
abundance: many; v_gene: TRBV19; d_gene: TRBD1; j_gene: TRBJ1-2; CDR3aa: CASARGLPYGYTF; CDR3nt: TGTGCCAGCGCCAGGGGGCTCCCCTATGGCTACACCTTC
abundance: many; v_gene: TRBV28; d_gene: -; j_gene: TRBJ1-2; CDR3aa: CASSSPGAGYGYTF; CDR3nt: TGTGCCAGCAGTTCACCCGGGGCGGGCTATGGCTACACCTTC
abundance: many; v_gene: TRBV6-2/TRBV6-3; d_gene: TRBD2; j_gene: TRBJ2-5; CDR3aa: CASRPPGLADPRYQETQYF; CDR3nt: TGTGCCAGCAGACCTCCGGGACTAGCGGACCCACGGTACCAAGAGACCCAGTACTTC
abundance: many; v_gene: TRBV4-1; d_gene: TRBD2; j_gene: TRBJ2-5; CDR3aa: CASSQGTSVAIETQYF; CDR3nt: TGCGCCAGCAGCCAAGGGACTAGCGTAGCTATAGAGACCCAGTACTTC
abundance: many; v_gene: TRBV19; d_gene: TRBD1; j_gene: TRBJ1-5; CDR3aa: CASRPLYRGENQPQHF; CDR3nt: TGTGCCAGTAGACCTCTCTACAGGGGAGAGAATCAGCCCCAGCATTTT
abundance: many; v_gene: TRBV12-3/TRBV12-4; d_gene: -; j_gene: TRBJ1-1; CDR3aa: CASSLALSVLNTEAFF; CDR3nt: TGTGCCAGCAGTTTAGCGTTGTCAGTTTTGAACACTGAAGCTTTCTTT
abundance: -; v_gene: TRBV12-3/TRBV12-4; d_gene: -; j_gene: TRBJ1-2; CDR3aa: CASSRDLGYTF; CDR3nt: TGTGCCAGCAGTAGAGACCTTGGCTACACCTTC
abundance: many; v_gene: TRBV20-1; d_gene: -; j_gene: TRBJ2-5; CDR3aa: CSARDEDSRRQETQYF; CDR3nt: TGCAGTGCTAGAGATGAAGACTCCCGACGGCAAGAGACCCAGTACTTC
abundance: many; v_gene: TRBV6-5; d_gene: -; j_gene: TRBJ1-5; CDR3aa: CASSPGRGGASNQPQHF; CDR3nt: TGTGCCAGCAGCCCAGGAAGGGGGGGCGCCAGCAATCAGCCCCAGCATTTT
abundance: many; v_gene: TRBV5-1; d_gene: -; j_gene: TRBJ2-7; CDR3aa: CASSPTGTSYEQYF; CDR3nt: TGCGCCAGCAGCCCGACGGGAACATCCTACGAGCAGTACTTC
abundance: many; v_gene: TRBV5-1; d_gene: TRBD1; j_gene: TRBJ1-1; CDR3aa: CASTETGGWTEAFF; CDR3nt: TGCGCCAGCACCGAGACAGGGGGATGGACTGAAGCTTTCTTT
abundance: many; v_gene: TRBV6-5; d_gene: TRBD1; j_gene: TRBJ1-2; CDR3aa: CASMGTGDYGYTF; CDR3nt: TGTGCCAGCATGGGGACAGGGGACTATGGCTACACCTTC
abundance: many; v_gene: TRBV2; d_gene: -; j_gene: TRBJ2-1; CDR3aa: CASGRGDYDNEQFF; CDR3nt: TGTGCCAGCGGGAGGGGGGACTACGACAATGAGCAGTTCTTC
abundance: many; v_gene: TRBV7-8; d_gene: -; j_gene: TRBJ1-1; CDR3aa: CASSLAMKGEAFF; CDR3nt: TGTGCCAGCAGCTTAGCGATGAAGGGGGAGGCTTTCTTT
abundance: many; v_gene: TRBV6-1; d_gene: -; j_gene: TRBJ2-7; CDR3aa: CASSGGLIYEQYF; CDR3nt: TGTGCCAGCAGTGGGGGTCTAATCTACGAGCAGTACTTC
abundance: many; v_gene: TRBV6-5; d_gene: -; j_gene: TRBJ1-5; CDR3aa: CASRWSGIQPQHF; CDR3nt: TGTGCCAGCAGATGGTCGGGGATTCAGCCCCAGCATTTT
abundance: -; v_gene: TRBV15; d_gene: -; j_gene: TRBJ2-7; CDR3aa: CATSTSDSSYEQYF; CDR3nt: TGTGCCACCAGCACCAGCGACAGCTCCTACGAGCAGTACTTC
abundance: many; v_gene: TRBV12-3/TRBV12-4; d_gene: -; j_gene: TRBJ2-7; CDR3aa: CASSPTLGPEQYF; CDR3nt: TGTGCCAGCAGTCCCACCCTCGGGCCCGAGCAGTACTTC
abundance: many; v_gene: TRBV6-5; d_gene: TRBD1; j_gene: TRBJ1-2; CDR3aa: CASDGRTGGFYGYTF; CDR3nt: TGTGCCAGCGATGGTAGGACAGGGGGGTTCTATGGCTACACCTTC
abundance: many; v_gene: TRBV7-9; d_gene: -; j_gene: TRBJ2-5; CDR3aa: CASSYRQETQYF; CDR3nt: TGTGCCAGCAGCTATCGCCAAGAGACCCAGTACTTC
abundance: -; v_gene: TRBV28; d_gene: -; j_gene: TRBJ1-2; CDR3aa: CASSFMGEGYGYTF; CDR3nt: TGTGCCAGCAGTTTTATGGGGGAGGGCTATGGCTACACCTTC
abundance: -; v_gene: TRBV4-2; d_gene: TRBD2; j_gene: TRBJ2-7; CDR3aa: CASSPRTSGGPSSYEQYF; CDR3nt: TGTGCCAGCAGCCCCCGGACTAGCGGGGGGCCGAGCTCCTACGAGCAGTACTTC
abundance: few; v_gene: TRBV2; d_gene: TRBD1; j_gene: TRBJ2-2; CDR3aa: CASSQTGVTGELFF; CDR3nt: TGTGCCAGCAGCCAGACAGGGGTTACCGGGGAGCTGTTTTTT
abundance: many; v_gene: TRBV28; d_gene: -; j_gene: TRBJ1-2; CDR3aa: CASSPPNSNYGYTF; CDR3nt: TGTGCCAGCAGTCCCCCGAACTCTAACTATGGCTACACCTTC
abundance: many; v_gene: TRBV5-1; d_gene: -; j_gene: TRBJ1-1; CDR3aa: CASSGGVNTEAFF; CDR3nt: TGCGCCAGCAGCGGGGGAGTGAACACTGAAGCTTTCTTT
abundance: few; v_gene: TRBV12-3/TRBV12-4; d_gene: -; j_gene: TRBJ2-5; CDR3aa: CASSLASNGGGETQYF; CDR3nt: TGTGCCAGCAGTTTAGCTTCTAATGGAGGGGGCGAGACCCAGTACTTC
abundance: -; v_gene: TRBV7-3; d_gene: -; j_gene: TRBJ2-5; CDR3aa: CASGPGLRGETQYF; CDR3nt: TGTGCCAGCGGTCCGGGGCTTCGGGGAGAGACCCAGTACTTC
abundance: many; v_gene: TRBV12-3/TRBV12-4; d_gene: -; j_gene: TRBJ1-2; CDR3aa: CASGYATVNYGYTF; CDR3nt: TGTGCCAGCGGCTACGCGACAGTGAACTATGGCTACACCTTC
abundance: many; v_gene: TRBV12-3/TRBV12-4; d_gene: TRBD1; j_gene: TRBJ1-3; CDR3aa: CASRPTGSNSGNTIYF; CDR3nt: TGTGCCAGCAGGCCGACAGGGTCCAACTCTGGAAACACCATATATTTT
abundance: many; v_gene: TRBV2; d_gene: -; j_gene: TRBJ1-2; CDR3aa: CASRKENYGYTF; CDR3nt: TGTGCCAGCCGGAAGGAAAACTATGGCTACACCTTC